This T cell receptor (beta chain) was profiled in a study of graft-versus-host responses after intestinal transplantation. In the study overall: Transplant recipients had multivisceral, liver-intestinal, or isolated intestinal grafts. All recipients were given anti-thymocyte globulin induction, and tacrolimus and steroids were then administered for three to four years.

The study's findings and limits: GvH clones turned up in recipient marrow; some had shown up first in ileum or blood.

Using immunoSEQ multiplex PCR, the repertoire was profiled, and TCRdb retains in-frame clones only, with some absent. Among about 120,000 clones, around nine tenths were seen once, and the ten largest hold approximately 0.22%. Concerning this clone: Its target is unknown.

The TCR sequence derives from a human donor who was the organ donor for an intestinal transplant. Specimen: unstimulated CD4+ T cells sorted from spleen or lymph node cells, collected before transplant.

CDR3 in amino acids: CASSGGTGGLGGYTF. CDR3 in DNA: TGTGCCAGCAGTGGGGGGACAGGGGGATTAGGTGGCTACACCTTC. V and J are TRBV6-1 and TRBJ1-2, with 11 bases aligning to TRBD1. Germline lookup yields CDR1 MNHNS and CDR2 SASEGT. Trimming at V came to 4 bases and at J to 7 bases, leaving 8 bases not matched to a gene. This CDR3 spans 15 amino acids.